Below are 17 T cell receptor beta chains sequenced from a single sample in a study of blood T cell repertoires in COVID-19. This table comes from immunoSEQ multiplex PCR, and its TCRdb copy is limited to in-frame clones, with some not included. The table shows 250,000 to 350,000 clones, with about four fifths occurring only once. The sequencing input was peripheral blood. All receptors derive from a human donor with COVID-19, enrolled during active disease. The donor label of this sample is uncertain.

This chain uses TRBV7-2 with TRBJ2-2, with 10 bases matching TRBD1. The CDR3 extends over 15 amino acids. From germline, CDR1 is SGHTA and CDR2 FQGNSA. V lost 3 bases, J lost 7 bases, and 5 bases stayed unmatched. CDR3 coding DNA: TGTGCCAGCAGCTTTTCTGGGGACAGGGGCGGGGAGCTGTTTTTT. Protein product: CASSFSGDRGGELFF.

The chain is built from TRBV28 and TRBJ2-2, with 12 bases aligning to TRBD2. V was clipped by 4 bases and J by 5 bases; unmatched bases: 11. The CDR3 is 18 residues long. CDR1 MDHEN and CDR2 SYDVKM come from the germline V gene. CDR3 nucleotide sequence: TGTGCCAGCAGTTCTGGTCGGACTAGCGGGATTATAACCGGGGAGCTGTTTTTT. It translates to CASSSGRTSGIITGELFF.

The CDR3 DNA reads TGTGCCAGCAGCTTAATCCTACCGGGACTAGCGGGAGGTGAGCAGTACTTC. This translates into CASSLILPGLAGGEQYF. The genes are TRBV7-8 and TRBJ2-7, with TRBD2 matching over 15 bases. The V segment lost 2 bases and the J segment 7 bases; nucleotides outside the gene matches: 9. The CDR3 runs to 17 residues. Per germline, CDR1 SGHVS and CDR2 FQNEAQ. The entire variable domain, with the rest obtained from reference TRBV7-8 and TRBJ2-7, is as follows: GAGVSQSPRYKVAKRGQDVALRCDPISGHVSLFWYQQALGQGPEFLTYFQNEAQLDKSGLPSDRFFAERPEGSVSTLKIQRTQQEDSAVYLCASSLILPGLAGGEQYFGPGTRLTVT.

The CDR3 bases are TGTGCCAGTAGTATTACTAAGGACACTCTATATACTGAAGCTTTCTTT. Translation: CASSITKDTLYTEAFF. This chain uses TRBV19 with TRBJ1-1; D perhaps matches TRBD1 (5 bases). V was pared by 3 bases and J by 5 bases, with 19 bases between. Germline CDR1 reads LNHDA; CDR2 reads SQIVND (reference sequence). CDR3 length: 16 residues.

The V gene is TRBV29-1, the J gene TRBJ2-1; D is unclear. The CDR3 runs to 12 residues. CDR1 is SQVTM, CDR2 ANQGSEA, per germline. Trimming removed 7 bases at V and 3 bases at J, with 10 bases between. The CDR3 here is CSADPGYNEQFF. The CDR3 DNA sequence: TGCAGCGCCGATCCAGGCTACAATGAGCAGTTCTTC.

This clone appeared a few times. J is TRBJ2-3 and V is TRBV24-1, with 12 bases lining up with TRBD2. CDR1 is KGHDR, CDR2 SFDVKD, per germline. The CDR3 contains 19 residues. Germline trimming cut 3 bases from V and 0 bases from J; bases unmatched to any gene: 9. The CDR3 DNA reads TGTGCCACCAGTGATCCGACTAGCGGGAGACTTCCTAGCACAGATACGCAGTATTTT. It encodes CATSDPTSGRLPSTDTQYF.

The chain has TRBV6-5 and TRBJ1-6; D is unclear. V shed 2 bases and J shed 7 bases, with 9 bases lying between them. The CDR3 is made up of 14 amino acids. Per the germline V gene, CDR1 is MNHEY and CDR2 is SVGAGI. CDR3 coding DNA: TGTGCCAGCAGTTACGCCAGGCAGAATTCACCCCTCCACTTT. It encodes CASSYARQNSPLHF.

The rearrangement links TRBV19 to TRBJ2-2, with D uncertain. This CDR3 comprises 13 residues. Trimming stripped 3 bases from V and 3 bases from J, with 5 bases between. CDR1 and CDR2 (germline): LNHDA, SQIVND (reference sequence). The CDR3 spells CASSITDTGELFF. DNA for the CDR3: TGTGCCAGTAGTATTACGGACACCGGGGAGCTGTTTTTT.

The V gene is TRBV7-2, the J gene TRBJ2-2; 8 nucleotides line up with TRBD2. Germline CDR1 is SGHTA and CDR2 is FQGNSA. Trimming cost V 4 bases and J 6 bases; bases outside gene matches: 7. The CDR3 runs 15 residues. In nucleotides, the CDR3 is TGTGCCAGCAGCTCGGGGACTAGTTGGGCCGGGGAGCTGTTTTTT. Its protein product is CASSSGTSWAGELFF.

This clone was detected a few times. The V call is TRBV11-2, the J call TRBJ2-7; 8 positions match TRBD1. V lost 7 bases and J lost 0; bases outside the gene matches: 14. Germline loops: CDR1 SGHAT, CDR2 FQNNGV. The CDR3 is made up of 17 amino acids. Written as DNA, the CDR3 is TGTGCCAGCAACCGTGGGCAGGGGGCTGAGAGCTCCTACGAGCAGTACTTC. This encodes CASNRGQGAESSYEQYF.

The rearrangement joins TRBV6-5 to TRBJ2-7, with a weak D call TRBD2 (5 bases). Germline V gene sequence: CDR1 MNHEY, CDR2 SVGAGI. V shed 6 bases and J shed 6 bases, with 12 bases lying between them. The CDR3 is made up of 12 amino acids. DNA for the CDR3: TGTGCCAGCAGCGATCCGGGGAGCGAGCAGTACTTC. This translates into CASSDPGSEQYF.

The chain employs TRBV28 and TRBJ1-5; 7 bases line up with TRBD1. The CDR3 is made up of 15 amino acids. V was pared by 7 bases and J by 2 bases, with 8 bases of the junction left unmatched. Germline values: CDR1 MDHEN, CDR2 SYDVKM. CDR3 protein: CASINRDRGNQPQHF. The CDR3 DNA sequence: TGTGCCAGCATCAACCGGGACAGAGGCAATCAGCCCCAGCATTTT.

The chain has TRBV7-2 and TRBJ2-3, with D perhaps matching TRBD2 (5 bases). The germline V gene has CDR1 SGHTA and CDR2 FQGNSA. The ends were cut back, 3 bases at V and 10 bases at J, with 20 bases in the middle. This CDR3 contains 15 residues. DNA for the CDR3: TGTGCCAGCAGCTTTGGACCCAGAGGGCAAGCGGCGCAGTATTTT. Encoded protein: CASSFGPRGQAAQYF.

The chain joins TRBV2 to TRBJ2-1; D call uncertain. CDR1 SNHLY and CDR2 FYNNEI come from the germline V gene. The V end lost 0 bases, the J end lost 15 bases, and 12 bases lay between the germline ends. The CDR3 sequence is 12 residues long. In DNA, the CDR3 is TGTGCCAGCAGTGAAGCAATCCCTTTGTGGTTCTTC. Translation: CASSEAIPLWFF.

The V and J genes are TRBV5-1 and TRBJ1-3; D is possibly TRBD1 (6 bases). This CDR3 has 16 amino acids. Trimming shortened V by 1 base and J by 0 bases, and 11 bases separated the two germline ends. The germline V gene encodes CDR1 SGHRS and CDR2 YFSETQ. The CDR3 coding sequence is TGCGCCAGCAGCTTGTCCGGACAGAACTCTGGAAACACCATATATTTT. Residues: CASSLSGQNSGNTIYF.

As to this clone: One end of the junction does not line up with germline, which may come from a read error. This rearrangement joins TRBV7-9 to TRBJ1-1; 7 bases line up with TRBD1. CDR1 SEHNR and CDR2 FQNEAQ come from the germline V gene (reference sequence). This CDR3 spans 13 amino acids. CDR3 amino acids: CASSLGGWGEAFF. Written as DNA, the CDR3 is TGTGCCAGCAGTTTAGGGGGCTGGGGTGAAGCTTTCTTT.

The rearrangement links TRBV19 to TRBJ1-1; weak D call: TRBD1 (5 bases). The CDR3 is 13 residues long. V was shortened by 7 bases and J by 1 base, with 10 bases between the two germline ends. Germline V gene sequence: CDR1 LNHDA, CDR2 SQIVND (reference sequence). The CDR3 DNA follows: TGTGCCAGTAAGGCCAGGGAGAACACTGAAGCTTTCTTT. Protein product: CASKARENTEAFF. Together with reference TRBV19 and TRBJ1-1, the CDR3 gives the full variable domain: DGGITQSPKYLFRKEGQNVTLSCEQNLNHDAMYWYRQDPGQGLRLIYYSQIVNDFQKGDIAEGYSVSREKKESFPLTVTSAQKNPTAFYLCASKARENTEAFFGQGTRLTVV.